These 3 T cell receptor beta chains share one sample of origin, sequenced in a study of T-cell memory formation after mild COVID-19. One entry per CDR3 protein results from TCRdb running MiXCR on the 5' RACE reads. The sample carries about 190,000 distinct CDR3 sequences, about 21% recorded once. Sequencing input: PBMCs or a T cell subset sorted from them (not recorded which). All receptors come from an adult woman who had mild COVID-19 (a few samples of this study predate the infection). Cell type and time point are not known.

This rearrangement joins TRBV29-1 to TRBJ2-7; D may be TRBD1 (5 bases). The CDR3 contains 16 residues. Germline CDR1 reads SQVTM; CDR2 reads ANQGSEA. CDR3 nucleotides: TGCAGACATAGCCCCCTCCCCAGGGTTCCCCCCTACGAGCAGTACTTC. Its protein is CRHSPLPRVPPYEQYF.

This sequence joins TRBV5-1 and TRBJ2-2, with D perhaps matching TRBD2 (5 bases). V dropped 6 bases and J dropped 1 base, with 10 bases sitting between them. CDR1 and CDR2 (germline): SGHRS, YFSETQ. The CDR3 is made up of 14 amino acids. The CDR3 DNA follows: TGCGCCAGCACCCCCGGGGTGAACACCGGGGAGCTGTTTTTT. Amino acid sequence: CASTPGVNTGELFF. Full variable domain (remainder filled in from reference TRBV5-1 and TRBJ2-2): KAGVTQTPRYLIKTRGQQVTLSCSPISGHRSVSWYQQTPGQGLQFLFEYFSETQRNKGNFPGRFSGRQFSNSRSEMNVSTLELGDSALYLCASTPGVNTGELFFGEGSRLTVL.

The rearrangement uses TRBV4-1 and TRBJ2-6, with a possible D match to TRBD2 (6 bases). Trimming pared 4 bases from V and 0 bases from J, leaving 16 bases between. The CDR3 loop spans 18 amino acids. Germline-derived CDR1 and CDR2 are MGHRA and YSYEKL. CDR3 coding DNA: TGCGCCAGCAGCCTCCCCGGGGGAGAGAACTCTGGGGCCAACGTCCTGACTTTC. As protein: CASSLPGGENSGANVLTF.